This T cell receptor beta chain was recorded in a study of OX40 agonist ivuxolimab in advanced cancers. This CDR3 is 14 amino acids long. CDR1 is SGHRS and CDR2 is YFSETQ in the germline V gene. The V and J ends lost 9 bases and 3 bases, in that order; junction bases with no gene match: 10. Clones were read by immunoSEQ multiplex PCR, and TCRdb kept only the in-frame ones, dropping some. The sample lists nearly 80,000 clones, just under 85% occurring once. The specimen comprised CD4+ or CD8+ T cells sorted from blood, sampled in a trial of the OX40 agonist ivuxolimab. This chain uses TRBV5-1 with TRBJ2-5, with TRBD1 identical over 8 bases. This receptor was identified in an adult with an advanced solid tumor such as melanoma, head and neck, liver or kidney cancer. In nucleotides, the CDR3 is TGCGCCACCAAATTACAGGGGGTTGAAGAGACCCAGTACTTC. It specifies CATKLQGVEETQYF.